This passage covers 29 T cell receptor beta chains from one sample sequenced in a study of radiotherapy plus CTLA-4 blockade in lung cancer (dated by TCRdb to between 2018 and 2020). The method was the immunoSEQ multiplex PCR assay. TCRdb retrieved this table from immuneACCESS and kept in-frame rearrangements only. Not all clones are present; in checked studies, unresolved V genes account for under half, and no reason is known for the remainder. The sample profile shows roughly 80,000 clones; roughly 70% of them were found once. The top ten constitute 9.9% of the sample. The input for sequencing was peripheral blood, taken from a patient treated with radiotherapy plus ipilimumab. These receptors came from a human donor with non-small cell lung cancer whose response to radiotherapy plus ipilimumab could not be evaluated.

V gene TRBV15 combines with J gene TRBJ1-4; TRBD1 agrees at 11 bases. This CDR3 has 20 residues. V lost 0 bases, J lost 1 base, and 10 bases stayed unmatched. Germline loops: CDR1 LNHNV, CDR2 YYDKDF (reference sequence). In nucleotides, the CDR3 is TGTGCCACCAGCAGAGATCTGGGGACAGGGGGGGGAATAACTAATGAAAAACTGTTTTTT. Translation: CATSRDLGTGGGITNEKLFF.

The V call is TRBV2, the J call TRBJ2-7, with 7 positions matching TRBD1. V lost 6 bases and J lost 3; bases outside the gene matches: 5. The CDR3 spans 13 residues. Germline lookup yields CDR1 SNHLY and CDR2 FYNNEI. The CDR3 loop is CASSEGTVYEQYF. The CDR3 nucleotides read TGTGCCAGCAGCGAGGGGACAGTCTACGAGCAGTACTTC.

The gene calls are TRBV5-5 and TRBJ2-3; D perhaps matches TRBD1 (5 bases). Germline lookup yields CDR1 SGHKS and CDR2 YYEKEE (reference sequence). Deletions cut 0 bases from V and 3 bases from J, with 14 bases between. CDR3 length equals 16 residues. The CDR3 sequence: CASSLEGPPRTDTQYF. In nucleotides, the CDR3 is TGTGCCAGCAGCTTGGAGGGGCCTCCCCGGACAGATACGCAGTATTTT.

The chain is built from TRBV11-3 and TRBJ1-2; D is uncertain. The J call is uncertain, as TRBJ2-7 better fits the DNA end. There are 15 residues in the CDR3. From germline, CDR1 is SGHNT and CDR2 YENEEA. Here the CDR3 DNA reads TGTGCCAGCAGCTTTTATAACATTAGCTCCTACGAGCAGTACTTC. Amino acid sequence: CASSFYNISSYEQYF.

The DNA for the CDR3 is TGTGCCAGCAGCCTCTGGAATCTGGGGGCGCGGGGAAACACCATATATTTT. Its translation: CASSLWNLGARGNTIYF. The chain combines TRBV7-9 with TRBJ1-3; D may be TRBD1 (6 bases). Trimming took 5 bases from V and 4 from J, leaving 21 bases between them. From germline, CDR1 is SEHNR and CDR2 FQNEAQ (reference sequence). The CDR3 runs 17 residues. The complete variable domain, with remaining parts taken from reference TRBV7-9 and TRBJ1-3, reads DTGVSQNPRHKITKRGQNVTFRCDPISEHNRLYWYRQTLGQGPEFLTYFQNEAQLEKSRLLSDRFSAERPKGSFSTLEIQRTEQGDSAMYLCASSLWNLGARGNTIYFGEGSWLTVV.

V gene TRBV7-8 combines with J gene TRBJ1-2, with TRBD1 identical over 7 bases. J gave up 7 bases and V 5 bases, and 4 bases lay outside the gene matches. The CDR3 is made up of 12 amino acids. In germline, CDR1 is SGHVS, CDR2 FQNEAQ. CDR3 residues: CASSPGTVGYTF. CDR3 nucleotides: TGTGCCAGCAGCCCGGGGACAGTTGGCTACACCTTC.

This chain joins TRBV19 and TRBJ2-7, with TRBD1 identical over 7 bases. Losses at the gene ends were 3 bases for V and 3 bases for J; bases not matched to a gene: 5. Looked up from germline, CDR1 is LNHDA and CDR2 is SQIVND (reference sequence). CDR3 length equals 14 residues. The CDR3 DNA follows: TGTGCCAGTAGTATCGGCAGGGGGAACTACGAGCAGTACTTC. It codes for CASSIGRGNYEQYF.

The chain carries TRBV11-2 and TRBJ2-3; TRBD2 agrees at 13 bases. Germline CDR1 and CDR2: SGHAT and FQNNGV. The CDR3 sequence is 19 residues long. Trimming cost V 1 base and J 0 bases; bases outside gene matches: 7. CDR3 protein: CASSLASGTSGVSTDTQYF. The CDR3 DNA follows: TGTGCCAGCAGCTTAGCTTCCGGGACTAGCGGGGTTAGCACAGATACGCAGTATTTT.

This clone counts as medium-sized. The DNA for the CDR3 is TGTGCCAGCAGTTTAGGGGGGGGCCGCCAAGAGACCCAGTACTTC. It encodes CASSLGGGRQETQYF. The chain is built from TRBV9 and TRBJ2-5; D perhaps matches TRBD2 (7 bases). Trimming stripped 5 bases from V and 1 base from J, with 15 bases between. CDR1 is SGDLS and CDR2 is YYNGEE in the germline V gene. This CDR3 is 15 amino acids long.

V and J are TRBV9 and TRBJ2-1; TRBD2 aligns across 7 bases. CDR1 is SGDLS, CDR2 YYNGEE, per germline. V dropped 0 bases and J dropped 8; count of bases not matched to a gene: 8. The CDR3 totals 15 residues. This chain's CDR3 is CASSVDWGGYDEQFF. DNA of the CDR3: TGTGCCAGCAGCGTAGATTGGGGGGGTTATGATGAGCAGTTCTTC.

V usage is TRBV5-4 and J usage is TRBJ2-3; TRBD2 matches at 7 bases. Unmatched junction bases numbered 10, after V lost 3 bases and J lost 3 bases. CDR3 length: 16 residues. Germline values: CDR1 SGHNT, CDR2 YYREEE (reference sequence). The CDR3 here is CASSSPRGSGTDTQYF. CDR3 coding DNA: TGTGCCAGCAGCTCCCCCCGGGGTAGCGGGACAGATACGCAGTATTTT.

The genes are TRBV5-1 and TRBJ1-4; D gene unclear. The CDR3 sequence is 13 residues long. Trimming left V 5 bases short and J 3 bases short, with 8 bases between. Germline CDR1 and CDR2: SGHRS and YFSETQ. This CDR3 is CASSISANEKLFF. The CDR3 nucleotides are TGCGCCAGCAGTATTTCTGCTAATGAAAAACTGTTTTTT.

V is TRBV28 and J is TRBJ1-2; the D is unclear. Germline assignment: CDR1 MDHEN and CDR2 SYDVKM. Trimming shortened V by 3 bases and J by 5 bases, and 10 bases separated the two germline ends. The CDR3 covers 13 residues. Written as DNA, the CDR3 is TGTGCCAGCAGTTTTAACGGAGATTATGGCTACACCTTC. Protein sequence: CASSFNGDYGYTF.

V gene TRBV20-1 combines with J gene TRBJ1-1; TRBD1 might be the D (5 bases). This CDR3 region has 11 residues. Trimming stripped 6 bases from V and 10 bases from J, with 15 bases between. Looked up from germline, CDR1 is DFQATT and CDR2 is SNEGSKA (reference sequence). Written as DNA, the CDR3 is TGCAGTGCAGAAGGACGAAGGGGAGCTTTCTTT. This translates into CSAEGRRGAFF.

The chain uses TRBV10-2 and TRBJ2-2, with TRBD2 matching 7 bases. This CDR3 has 14 residues. The ends lost 3 bases at V and 7 bases at J; junction bases unmatched: 5. Looked up from germline, CDR1 is WSHSY and CDR2 is SAAADI. The CDR3, as DNA: TGCGCCAGCAGTGAAGGGGCGGGAGTCGGGGAGCTGTTTTTT. It specifies CASSEGAGVGELFF.

This chain connects TRBV4-2 to TRBJ2-1; the D gene is possibly TRBD2 (6 bases). This CDR3 is 14 amino acids long. Germline V gene lookup returns CDR1 LGHNA and CDR2 YNFKEQ. Trimming cost V 0 bases and J 9 bases, with 12 bases left between them. Written as DNA, the CDR3 is TGTGCCAGCAGCCAAGACTCGAGCGGGCGTGAGCAGTTCTTC. Translated, it gives CASSQDSSGREQFF.

The rearrangement joins TRBV11-2 to TRBJ2-3; TRBD1 matches 7 bases. V was pared by 4 bases and J by 2 bases, with 9 bases of the junction left unmatched. Per the germline V gene, CDR1 is SGHAT and CDR2 is FQNNGV. The CDR3 consists of 16 residues. CDR3 loop: CASSSGTASSTDTQYF. The CDR3 bases are TGTGCCAGCAGCTCTGGGACAGCCTCCTCCACAGATACGCAGTATTTT.

The rearrangement links TRBV28 to TRBJ1-1; 9 bases fit TRBD1. V was clipped by 5 bases and J by 4 bases; unmatched bases: 5. Germline lookup yields CDR1 MDHEN and CDR2 SYDVKM. This CDR3 region has 14 residues. The CDR3 spells CASSTGQGTTEAFF. Here the CDR3 DNA reads TGTGCCAGCAGTACCGGACAGGGGACCACTGAAGCTTTCTTT.

This clone came up a few times. The chain has TRBV5-6 and TRBJ2-1; tentatively, D is TRBD2 (7 bases). Between the trimmed V and J ends, which lost 4 bases and 4 bases, there was a span of 15 bases. This CDR3 contains 15 residues. CDR1 SGHDT and CDR2 YYEEEE come from the germline V gene. CDR3 DNA: TGTGCCAGCAGCGAGGGGGGGGAGATTTACAATGAGCAGTTCTTC. It encodes CASSEGGEIYNEQFF.

The rearrangement links TRBV2 to TRBJ1-2, with TRBD1 identical over 8 bases. This CDR3 is built from 17 residues. CDR1 and CDR2 from the germline V gene are SNHLY and FYNNEI. Germline trimming cut 6 bases from V and 4 bases from J; bases unmatched to any gene: 16. CDR3 bases: TGTGCCAGCAGCGCCACAGGGGGGGGTCTGGGAGTCTATGGCTACACCTTC. This gives the protein CASSATGGGLGVYGYTF.

This clone turned up a few times. The V call is TRBV7-2, the J call TRBJ1-1; D unresolved. Trimming left V 1 base short and J 1 base short, with 19 bases between. This CDR3 has 18 amino acids. CDR1 and CDR2 (germline): SGHTA, FQGNSA. The CDR3 loop is CASSLGLVLADQNTEAFF. The CDR3, as DNA: TGTGCCAGCAGCTTAGGCCTTGTTCTGGCGGATCAGAACACTGAAGCTTTCTTT.

The gene calls are TRBV19 and TRBJ2-1; TRBD2 aligns across 8 bases. The V gene end was trimmed by 10 bases and the J gene end by 3 bases; junction bases not matched to a gene: 8. Germline assignment: CDR1 LNHDA and CDR2 SQIVND (reference sequence). CDR3 size: 14 residues. CDR3 protein: CATNRGGLYNEQFF. CDR3 sequence (DNA): TGTGCCACCAACCGGGGGGGCCTCTACAATGAGCAGTTCTTC.

This clone was observed a handful of times. Other nucleotide sequences from this sample produce the same CDR3. The CDR3: CASRGGQGYEQYF. CDR3 nucleotide sequence: TGTGCCAGCAGGGGGGGACAGGGGTACGAGCAGTACTTC. This chain uses TRBV6-5 with TRBJ2-7; 10 nucleotides line up with TRBD1. Germline CDR1 is MNHEY and CDR2 is SVGAGI. This CDR3 contains 13 residues. V dropped 6 bases and J dropped 4; count of bases not matched to a gene: 3.

The chain recombines TRBV7-8 with TRBJ2-7, with TRBD2 matching over 9 bases. Germline CDR1 is SGHVS and CDR2 is FQNEAQ. J gave up 4 bases and V 7 bases, and 2 bases lay outside the gene matches. The CDR3 is 12 residues long. CDR3 nucleotides: TGTGCCAGCACTAGCGGGACGTACGAGCAGTACTTC. It yields the protein CASTSGTYEQYF.

V gene TRBV6-1 combines with J gene TRBJ1-2; D perhaps matches TRBD1 (6 bases). CDR1 is MNHNS, CDR2 SASEGT, per germline. Trimming shortened V by 8 bases and J by 4 bases, and 11 bases separated the two germline ends. This CDR3 contains 12 residues. This CDR3 is CASRQAFYGYTF. The CDR3 DNA is TGTGCCAGCCGACAGGCGTTCTATGGCTACACCTTC.

The chain uses TRBV28 and TRBJ1-2; TRBD1 matches at 9 bases. The CDR3 spans 17 residues. J lost 3 bases, V lost 6 bases, and 14 bases had no gene match. Germline loops: CDR1 MDHEN, CDR2 SYDVKM. CDR3 loop: CASRHLPGQGIDYGYTF. CDR3 in DNA: TGTGCCAGCAGACATTTGCCGGGACAGGGAATTGACTATGGCTACACCTTC.

This sequence joins TRBV6-5 and TRBJ2-7, with TRBD1 matching over 10 bases. CDR3 length: 14 amino acids. The V gene end was trimmed by 5 bases and the J gene end by 7 bases; junction bases not matched to a gene: 8. In germline, CDR1 is MNHEY, CDR2 SVGAGI. The CDR3: CASSEQGQGEEQYF. In DNA, the CDR3 is TGTGCCAGCAGTGAACAAGGACAGGGGGAAGAGCAGTACTTC.

This clone has only a few counts. The sample holds other DNA sequences that translate to the same CDR3. The chain has TRBV4-1 and TRBJ2-5; 13 nucleotides align to TRBD2. CDR1 is MGHRA, CDR2 YSYEKL, per germline. With V trimmed by 3 bases and J by 6 bases, 4 bases remained unmatched. The length of the CDR3 is 15 residues. CDR3 in amino acids: CASSQGLAGSKTQYF. CDR3 in DNA: TGCGCCAGCAGCCAGGGACTAGCGGGGTCAAAGACCCAGTACTTC.

The J gene is TRBJ1-1, the V gene TRBV30; TRBD1 is a possible D gene (6 bases). Trimming removed 2 bases from V and 1 base from J, with 14 bases in between. Germline V gives CDR1 GTSNPN, CDR2 SVGIG (reference sequence). The CDR3 consists of 15 residues. The CDR3 sequence is CAWSRQGNGNTEAFF. For the CDR3, the DNA is TGTGCCTGGAGTCGCCAGGGGAATGGGAACACTGAAGCTTTCTTT. Full variable domain (rest looked up from reference TRBV30 and TRBJ1-1): SQTIHQWPATLVQPVGSPLSLECTVEGTSNPNLYWYRQAAGRGLQLLFYSVGIGQISSEVPQNLSASRPQDRQFILSSKKLLLSDSGFYLCAWSRQGNGNTEAFFGQGTRLTVV.